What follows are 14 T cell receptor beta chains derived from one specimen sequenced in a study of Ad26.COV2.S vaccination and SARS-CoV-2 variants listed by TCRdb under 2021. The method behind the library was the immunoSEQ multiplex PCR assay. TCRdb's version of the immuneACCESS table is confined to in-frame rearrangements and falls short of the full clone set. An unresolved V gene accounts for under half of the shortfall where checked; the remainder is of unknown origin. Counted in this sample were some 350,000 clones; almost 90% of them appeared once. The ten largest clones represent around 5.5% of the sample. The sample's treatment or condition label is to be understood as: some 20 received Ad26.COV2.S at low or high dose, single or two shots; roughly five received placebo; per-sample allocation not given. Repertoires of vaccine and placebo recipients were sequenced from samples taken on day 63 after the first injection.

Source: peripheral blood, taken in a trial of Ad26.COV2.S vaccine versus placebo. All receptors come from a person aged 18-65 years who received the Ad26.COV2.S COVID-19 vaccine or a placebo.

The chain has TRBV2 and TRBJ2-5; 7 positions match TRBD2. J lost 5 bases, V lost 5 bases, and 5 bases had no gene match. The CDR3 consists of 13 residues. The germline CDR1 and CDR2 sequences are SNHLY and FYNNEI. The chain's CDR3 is CASSFDGGETQYF. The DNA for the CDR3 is TGTGCCAGCAGTTTTGACGGGGGGGAGACCCAGTACTTC.

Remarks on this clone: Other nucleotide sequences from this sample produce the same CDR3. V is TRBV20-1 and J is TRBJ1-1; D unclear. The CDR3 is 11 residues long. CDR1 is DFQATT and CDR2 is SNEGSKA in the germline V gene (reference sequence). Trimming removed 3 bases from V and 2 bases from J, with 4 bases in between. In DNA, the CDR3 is TGCAGTGCTAGGGTTAACACTGAAGCTTTCTTT. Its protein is CSARVNTEAFF.

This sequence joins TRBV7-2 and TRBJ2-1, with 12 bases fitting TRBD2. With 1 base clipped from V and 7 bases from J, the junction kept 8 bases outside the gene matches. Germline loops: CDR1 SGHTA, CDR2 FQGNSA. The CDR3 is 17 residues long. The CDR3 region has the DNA TGTGCCAGCAGCTTAGGGGCTAGCGGGGGGGCCTGGAATGAGCAGTTCTTC. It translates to CASSLGASGGAWNEQFF. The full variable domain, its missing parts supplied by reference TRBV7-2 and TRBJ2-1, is GAGVSQSPSNKVTEKGKDVELRCDPISGHTALYWYRQSLGQGLEFLIYFQGNSAPDKSGLPSDRFSAERTGGSVSTLTIQRTQQEDSAVYLCASSLGASGGAWNEQFFGPGTRLTVL.

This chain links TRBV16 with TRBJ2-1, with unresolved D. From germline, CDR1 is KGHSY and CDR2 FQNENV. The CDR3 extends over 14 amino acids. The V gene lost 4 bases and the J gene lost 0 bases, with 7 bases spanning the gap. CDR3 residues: CASSRQSSYNEQFF. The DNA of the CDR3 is TGTGCCAGCAGCCGCCAAAGCTCCTACAATGAGCAGTTCTTC.

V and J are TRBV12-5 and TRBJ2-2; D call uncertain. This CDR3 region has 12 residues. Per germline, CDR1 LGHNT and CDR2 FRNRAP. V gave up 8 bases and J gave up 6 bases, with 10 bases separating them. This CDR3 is CASHSGAGELFF. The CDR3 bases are TGTGCTAGTCATTCGGGTGCCGGGGAGCTGTTTTTT.

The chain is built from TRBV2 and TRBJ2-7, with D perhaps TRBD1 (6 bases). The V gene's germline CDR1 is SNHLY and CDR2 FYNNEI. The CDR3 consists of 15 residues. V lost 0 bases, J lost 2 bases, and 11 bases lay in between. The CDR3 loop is CASSEAWTVAYEQYF. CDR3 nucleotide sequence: TGTGCCAGCAGTGAAGCCTGGACAGTAGCCTACGAGCAGTACTTC. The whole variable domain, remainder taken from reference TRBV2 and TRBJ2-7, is EPEVTQTPSHQVTQMGQEVILRCVPISNHLYFYWYRQILGQKVEFLVSFYNNEISEKSEIFDDQFSVERPDGSNFTLKIRSTKLEDSAMYFCASSEAWTVAYEQYFGPGTRLTVT.

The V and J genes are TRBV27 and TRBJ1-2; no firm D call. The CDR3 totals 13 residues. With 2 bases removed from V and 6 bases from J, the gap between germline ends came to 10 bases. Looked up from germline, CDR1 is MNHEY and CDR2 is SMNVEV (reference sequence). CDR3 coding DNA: TGTGCCAGCAGTTTAACAACCAGGAATGGCTACACCTTC. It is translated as CASSLTTRNGYTF.

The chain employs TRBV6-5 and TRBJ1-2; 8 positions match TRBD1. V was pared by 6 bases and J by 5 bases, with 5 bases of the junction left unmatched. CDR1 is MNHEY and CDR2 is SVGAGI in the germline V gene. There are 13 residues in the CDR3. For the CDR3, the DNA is TGTGCCAGCAGGGTTGACAGGGGTTATGGCTACACCTTC. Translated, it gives CASRVDRGYGYTF.

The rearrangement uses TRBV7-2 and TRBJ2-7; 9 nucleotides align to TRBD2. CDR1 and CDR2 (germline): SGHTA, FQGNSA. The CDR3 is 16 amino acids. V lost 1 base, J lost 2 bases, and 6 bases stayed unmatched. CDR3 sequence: CASSLVASGIAYEQYF. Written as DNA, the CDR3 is TGTGCCAGCAGCTTAGTGGCTAGCGGGATTGCCTACGAGCAGTACTTC.

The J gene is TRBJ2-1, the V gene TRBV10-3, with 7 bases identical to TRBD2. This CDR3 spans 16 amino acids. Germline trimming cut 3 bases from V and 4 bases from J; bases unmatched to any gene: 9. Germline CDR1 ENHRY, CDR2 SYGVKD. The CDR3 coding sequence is TGTGCCATCAGTGAAGTCGGCGGGAGCGGGTACAATGAGCAGTTCTTC. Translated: CAISEVGGSGYNEQFF.

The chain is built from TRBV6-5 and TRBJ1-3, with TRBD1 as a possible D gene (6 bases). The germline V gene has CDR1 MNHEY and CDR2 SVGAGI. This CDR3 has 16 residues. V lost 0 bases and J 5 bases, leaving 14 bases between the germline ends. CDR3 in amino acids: CASSYSGSRGRNTIYF. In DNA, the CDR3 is TGTGCCAGCAGTTACTCGGGAAGCAGGGGTCGAAACACCATATATTTT.

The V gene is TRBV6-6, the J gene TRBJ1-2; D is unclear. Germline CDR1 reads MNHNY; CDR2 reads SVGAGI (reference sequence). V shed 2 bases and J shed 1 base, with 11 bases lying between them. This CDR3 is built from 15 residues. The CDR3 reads CASSYPPAVNYGYTF. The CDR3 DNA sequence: TGTGCCAGCAGTTACCCGCCCGCAGTTAACTATGGCTACACCTTC.

The CDR3 bases are TGTGCCAGCAGCTCCTCCCCACGAGGGGAAGGCTACACCTTC. Amino acids: CASSSSPRGEGYTF. The V call is TRBV6-2 or TRBV6-3, the J call TRBJ1-2; D is possibly TRBD1 (5 bases). V was trimmed by 6 bases and J by 8 bases, leaving 19 bases between them. Germline CDR1 and CDR2: MNHEY and SVGEGT. This CDR3 has 14 residues.

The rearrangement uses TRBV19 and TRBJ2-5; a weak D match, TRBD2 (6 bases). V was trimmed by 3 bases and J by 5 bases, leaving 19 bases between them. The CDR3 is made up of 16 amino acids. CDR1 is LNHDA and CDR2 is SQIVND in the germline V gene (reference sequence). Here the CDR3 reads CASSIRGRMGSETQYF. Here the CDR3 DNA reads TGTGCCAGTAGTATCCGGGGGAGGATGGGGTCGGAGACCCAGTACTTC.